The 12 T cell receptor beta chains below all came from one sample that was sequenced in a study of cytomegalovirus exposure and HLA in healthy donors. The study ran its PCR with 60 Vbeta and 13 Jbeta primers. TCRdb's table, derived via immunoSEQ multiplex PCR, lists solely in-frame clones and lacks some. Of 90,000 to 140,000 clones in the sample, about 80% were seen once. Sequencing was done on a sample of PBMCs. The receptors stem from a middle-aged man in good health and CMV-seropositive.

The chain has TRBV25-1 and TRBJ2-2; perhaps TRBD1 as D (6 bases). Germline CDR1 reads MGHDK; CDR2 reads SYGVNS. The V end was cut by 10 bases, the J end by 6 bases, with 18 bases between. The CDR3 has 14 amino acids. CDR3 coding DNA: TGTGCCACCTCTGATTCGTACAGGGCCGGGGAGCTGTTTTTT. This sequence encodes CATSDSYRAGELFF. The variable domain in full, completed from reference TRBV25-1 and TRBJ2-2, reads EADIYQTPRYLVIGTGKKITLECSQTMGHDKMYWYQQDPGMELHLIHYSYGVNSTEKGDLSSESTVSRIRTEHFPLTLESARPSHTSQYLCATSDSYRAGELFFGEGSRLTVL.

The CDR3 here is CASSLSGGLGYEQFF. As DNA, the CDR3 is TGTGCCAGCAGCTTAAGCGGGGGGTTAGGGTATGAGCAGTTCTTC. The J gene is TRBJ2-1, the V gene TRBV7-9; TRBD2 agrees at 9 bases. Germline lookup yields CDR1 SEHNR and CDR2 FQNEAQ (reference sequence). The V and J ends lost 2 bases and 8 bases, in that order; junction bases with no gene match: 7. The CDR3 consists of 15 residues.

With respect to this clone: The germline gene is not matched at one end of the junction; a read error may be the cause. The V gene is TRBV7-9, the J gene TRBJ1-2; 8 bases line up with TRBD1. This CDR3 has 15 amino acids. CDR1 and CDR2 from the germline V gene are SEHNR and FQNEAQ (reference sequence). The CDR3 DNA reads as TGTTCCAGCAGCGAGCGCTTGGACAGGGTCTATGGCTACACCTTC. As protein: CSSSERLDRVYGYTF.

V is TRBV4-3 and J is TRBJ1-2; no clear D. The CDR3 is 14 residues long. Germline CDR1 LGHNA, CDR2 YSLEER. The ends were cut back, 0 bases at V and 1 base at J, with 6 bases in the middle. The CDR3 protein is CASSQDPLNYGYTF. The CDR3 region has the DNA TGCGCCAGCAGCCAAGATCCCCTTAACTATGGCTACACCTTC.

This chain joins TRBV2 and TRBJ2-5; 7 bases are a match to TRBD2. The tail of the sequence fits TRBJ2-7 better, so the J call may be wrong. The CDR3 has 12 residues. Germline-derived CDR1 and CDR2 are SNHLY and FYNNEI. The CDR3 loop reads CASKGRVHEQYF. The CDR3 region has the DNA TGTGCCAGCAAGGGGAGGGTACACGAGCAGTACTTC.

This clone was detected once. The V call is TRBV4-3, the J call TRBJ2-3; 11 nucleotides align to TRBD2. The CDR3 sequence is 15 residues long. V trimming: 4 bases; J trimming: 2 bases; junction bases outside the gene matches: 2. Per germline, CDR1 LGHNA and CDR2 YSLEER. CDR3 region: CASSLGLAVTDTQYF. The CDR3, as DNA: TGCGCCAGCAGCCTGGGACTAGCGGTCACAGATACGCAGTATTTT.

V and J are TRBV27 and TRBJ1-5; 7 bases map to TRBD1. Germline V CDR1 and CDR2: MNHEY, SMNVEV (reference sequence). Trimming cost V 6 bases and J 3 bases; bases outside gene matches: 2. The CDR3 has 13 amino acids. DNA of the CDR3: TGTGCCAGCAGGGGACAGTTCAATCAGCCCCAGCATTTT. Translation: CASRGQFNQPQHF.

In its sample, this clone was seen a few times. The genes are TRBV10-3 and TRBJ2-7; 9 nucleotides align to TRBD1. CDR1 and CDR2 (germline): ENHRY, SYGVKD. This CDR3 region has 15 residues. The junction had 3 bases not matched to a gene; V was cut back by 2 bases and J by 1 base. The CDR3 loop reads CAISEAGTGSYEQYF. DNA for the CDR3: TGTGCCATCAGTGAGGCCGGGACAGGGTCCTACGAGCAGTACTTC.

The CDR3 loop is CASSRTSAQGDTQYF. DNA for the CDR3: TGTGCCAGCAGCCGGACTAGTGCCCAGGGGGATACGCAGTATTTT. The rearrangement joins TRBV7-3 to TRBJ2-3, with D perhaps matching TRBD2 (7 bases). From germline, CDR1 is SGHTA and CDR2 FQGTGA. Trimming left V 5 bases short and J 6 bases short, with 18 bases between. The CDR3 length is 15 residues.

CDR3 DNA: TGTGCCAGCAGTCCTGGTAGGGGGGCGGGAGGAACATACAATGAGCAGTTCTTC. It translates to CASSPGRGAGGTYNEQFF. The chain has TRBV7-8 and TRBJ2-1, with 8 bases aligning to TRBD2. Germline CDR1 and CDR2: SGHVS and FQNEAQ. This CDR3 has 18 amino acids. The ends lost 6 bases at V and 4 bases at J; junction bases unmatched: 17.

The CDR3 sequence: CASSEATSGRGGELFF. For the CDR3, the DNA is TGTGCCAGCAGTGAAGCAACTAGCGGGAGAGGCGGGGAGCTGTTTTTT. V and J are TRBV25-1 and TRBJ2-2; 11 bases are a match to TRBD2. The CDR3 consists of 16 residues. Losses at the gene ends were 2 bases for V and 7 bases for J; bases not matched to a gene: 6. Germline V CDR1 and CDR2: MGHDK, SYGVNS.

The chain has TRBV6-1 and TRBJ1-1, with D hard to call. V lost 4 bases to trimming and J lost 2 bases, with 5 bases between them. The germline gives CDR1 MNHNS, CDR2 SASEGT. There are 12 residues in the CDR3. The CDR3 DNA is TGTGCCAGCAGTGTTCTAAACACTGAAGCTTTCTTT. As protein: CASSVLNTEAFF.